The rows below give T cell receptor beta chains drawn from one sample of a study of blood T cell repertoires in COVID-19. Libraries were prepared by immunoSEQ multiplex PCR; TCRdb keeps only in-frame clonotypes and omits some of them. The table records 24,000 or so clones, 75% to 90% of them present only once. The source material was peripheral blood. These receptors were collected from a human donor with acute or convalescent COVID-19. The donor label of this sample is uncertain. Both conserved end residues are part of each CDR3. Each record gives: J gene, clone size, V gene, D gene, CDR3 protein, CDR3 DNA. A D gene is named only where the DNA matches it firmly. Part of the rows lack a size; the others show once, few, many or a class for expanded clones.

J: TRBJ2-1; size: NA; V: TRBV27; D: NA; CDR3: CASSTDDSYNEQFF; DNA: TGTGCCAGCAGTACAGACGACAGCTACAATGAGCAGTTCTTC
J: TRBJ1-5; size: NA; V: TRBV2; D: TRBD1; CDR3: CASRKGATGNQPQHF; DNA: TGTGCCAGCAGGAAGGGGGCTACGGGCAATCAGCCCCAGCATTTT
J: TRBJ1-1; size: NA; V: TRBV23-1; D: NA; CDR3: CASSQSYRGISTEAFF; DNA: TGCGCCAGCAGTCAATCGTATCGGGGGATCTCCACTGAAGCTTTCTTT
J: TRBJ2-1; size: NA; V: TRBV2; D: NA; CDR3: CASSEVRSRRDSYNEQFF; DNA: TGTGCCAGCAGTGAAGTGAGAAGTAGGAGGGACTCCTACAATGAGCAGTTCTTC
J: TRBJ2-2; size: NA; V: TRBV5-4; D: TRBD1; CDR3: CASSTGTGGGRIAGELFF; DNA: TGTGCCAGCAGCACCGGGACAGGGGGCGGTAGGATTGCCGGGGAGCTGTTTTTT
J: TRBJ1-1; size: NA; V: TRBV11-1; D: TRBD1; CDR3: CASSSRDRGKAEAFF; DNA: TGTGCCAGCAGCTCCCGGGACAGGGGGAAGGCTGAAGCTTTCTTT
J: TRBJ2-5; size: NA; V: TRBV5-5; D: TRBD1; CDR3: CASSLPGDRGMKTQYF; DNA: TGTGCCAGCAGCTTGCCGGGGGACAGGGGGATGAAGACCCAGTACTTC
J: TRBJ1-5; size: few; V: TRBV6-4; D: TRBD1; CDR3: CASSDSTGTFFTSNQPQHF; DNA: TGTGCCAGCAGTGACTCGACAGGGACGTTTTTTACGAGCAATCAGCCCCAGCATTTT
J: TRBJ1-2; size: NA; V: TRBV6-6; D: NA; CDR3: CASIGTSYGYTF; DNA: TGTGCCAGCATTGGCACCTCCTATGGCTACACCTTC
J: TRBJ1-6; size: NA; V: TRBV11-2; D: NA; CDR3: CASSSQSSGRVSLHF; DNA: TGTGCCAGCAGCTCCCAGTCGAGTGGCCGGGTATCCCTCCACTTT
J: TRBJ1-1; size: NA; V: TRBV19; D: NA; CDR3: CASSRAGVWTEAFF; DNA: TGTGCCAGTAGTAGAGCAGGGGTATGGACTGAAGCTTTCTTT
J: TRBJ2-3; size: NA; V: TRBV9; D: NA; CDR3: CASSVEERSTDTQYF; DNA: TGTGCCAGCAGCGTAGAAGAGCGGAGCACAGATACGCAGTATTTT
J: TRBJ2-1; size: NA; V: TRBV29-1; D: TRBD1; CDR3: CSGGTGTRDEQFF; DNA: TGCAGCGGAGGGACAGGGACTCGGGATGAGCAGTTCTTC
J: TRBJ1-3; size: NA; V: TRBV9; D: NA; CDR3: CASSARQASGNTIYF; DNA: TGTGCCAGCAGCGCTAGACAGGCCTCTGGAAACACCATATATTTT
J: TRBJ1-2; size: NA; V: TRBV7-3; D: NA; CDR3: CASSRGRGEGYTF; DNA: TGTGCCAGCTCCAGAGGCAGGGGAGAAGGCTACACCTTC
J: TRBJ2-2; size: few; V: TRBV7-9; D: TRBD1; CDR3: CASSLAPGGDTGELFF; DNA: TGTGCCAGCAGCTTAGCCCCAGGGGGCGACACCGGGGAGCTGTTTTTT
J: TRBJ2-2; size: NA; V: TRBV11-2; D: TRBD2; CDR3: CASSLDPRLAGGPGELFF; DNA: TGTGCCAGCAGCTTAGACCCCAGACTAGCGGGGGGGCCTGGGGAGCTGTTTTTT
J: TRBJ1-5; size: NA; V: TRBV6-2/TRBV6-3; D: NA; CDR3: CASSYQNNQPQHF; DNA: TGTGCCAGCAGTTACCAAAACAATCAGCCCCAGCATTTT
J: TRBJ2-3; size: NA; V: TRBV25-1; D: NA; CDR3: CASSDWQATDTQYF; DNA: TGTGCCAGCAGTGACTGGCAGGCCACAGATACGCAGTATTTT
J: TRBJ2-3; size: NA; V: TRBV11-2; D: NA; CDR3: CASSLVGVTDTQYF; DNA: TGTGCCAGCAGCTTAGTAGGGGTCACAGATACGCAGTATTTT
J: TRBJ2-7; size: NA; V: TRBV11-2; D: TRBD1; CDR3: CASSLGGTGIYEQYF; DNA: TGTGCCAGCAGCTTAGGAGGGACAGGGATCTACGAGCAGTACTTC
J: TRBJ2-3; size: NA; V: TRBV18; D: NA; CDR3: CASSSGTGDTDTQYF; DNA: TGTGCCAGCTCGTCCGGGACGGGAGACACAGATACGCAGTATTTT
J: TRBJ2-1; size: NA; V: TRBV11-2; D: TRBD1; CDR3: CASSPRTGDNNEQFF; DNA: TGTGCCAGCAGCCCCAGGACAGGGGACAACAATGAGCAGTTCTTC
J: TRBJ1-4; size: NA; V: TRBV5-1; D: NA; CDR3: CASSLVGGSNEKLFF; DNA: TGCGCCAGCAGCTTAGTAGGCGGGAGTAATGAAAAACTGTTTTTT
J: TRBJ2-1; size: once; V: TRBV6-1; D: NA; CDR3: CASSELSLLVNEQFF; DNA: TGTGCCAGCAGTGAGCTTTCCCTACTAGTCAATGAGCAGTTCTTC
J: TRBJ1-6; size: NA; V: TRBV7-8; D: NA; CDR3: CASSLGASNSPLHF; DNA: TGTGCCAGCAGCTTAGGCGCCTCAAATTCACCCCTCCACTTT
J: TRBJ2-3; size: NA; V: TRBV6-2/TRBV6-3; D: TRBD2; CDR3: CASSRTSGGTNTDTQYF; DNA: TGTGCCAGCAGTCGGACTAGCGGGGGGACCAACACAGATACGCAGTATTTT
J: TRBJ1-3; size: NA; V: TRBV28; D: NA; CDR3: CASSAGFGNTIYF; DNA: TGTGCCAGCAGTGCCGGTTTTGGAAACACCATATATTTT
J: TRBJ1-4; size: NA; V: TRBV19; D: NA; CDR3: CASSMVGAPVTNEKLFF; DNA: TGTGCCAGTAGTATGGTGGGGGCCCCAGTAACTAATGAAAAACTGTTTTTT
J: TRBJ2-1; size: NA; V: TRBV6-5; D: NA; CDR3: CASHLRGGGEQFF; DNA: TGTGCCAGCCATCTGCGGGGAGGAGGTGAGCAGTTCTTC
J: TRBJ2-5; size: once; V: TRBV2; D: TRBD2; CDR3: CASSEGTSGTAETQYF; DNA: TGTGCCAGCAGTGAAGGGACTAGCGGGACGGCTGAGACCCAGTACTTC
J: TRBJ2-1; size: NA; V: TRBV21-1; D: NA; CDR3: CASSKGEGSGLYNEQFF; DNA: TGTGCCAGCAGCAAAGGAGAAGGAAGCGGGTTATACAATGAGCAGTTCTTC
J: TRBJ1-2; size: once; V: TRBV29-1; D: TRBD1; CDR3: CSVTPGQGNYGYTF; DNA: TGCAGCGTTACACCGGGACAGGGGAACTATGGCTACACCTTC